This T cell receptor (beta chain) was recovered during a study of blood T cell repertoires in COVID-19. The overall study: Spain, Italy and the United States supplied samples that represented acute and convalescent COVID-19. PBMCs, B-cell-depleted T cells, or T cells were the source of the cDNA or gDNA that made up the material.

Enrolled during active infection, Seattle patients were then followed longitudinally. Germline V lookup: CDR1 MNHEY, CDR2 SVGEGT. Trimming left V 1 base short and J 3 bases short, with 18 bases between. This CDR3 contains 17 residues. Per the original data handling: Nucleated cell number was recorded as an estimate derived from reference gene primer amplification. Using immunoSEQ multiplex PCR, the repertoire was profiled, and TCRdb retains in-frame clones only, with some absent. V, J and clone size were drawn from that table, and D and trimming were deduced from the DNA. The sample carries 200,000 to 300,000 clones, about 82% recorded once. This clone was detected once.

Material: peripheral blood. V gene TRBV6-2 or TRBV6-3 combines with J gene TRBJ2-5, with D maybe TRBD2 (6 bases). The TCR comes from a man aged 50 to 60 with COVID-19, enrolled during active disease. CDR3 sequence: CASSYYRIPGLEETQYF. The CDR3 DNA reads TGTGCCAGCAGTTACTATCGGATACCGGGACTGGAAGAGACCCAGTACTTC.